A selection of T cell receptor beta chains follows, all from one sample in a study of blood T cell repertoires in COVID-19. The table came from immunoSEQ multiplex PCR; TCRdb's copy has only in-frame clones and leaves some out. The sample has 200,000 to 250,000 clones, about 87% seen once; the top ten hold around 3.8%. Sequencing was carried out using PBMCs or T cells enriched from blood (not recorded which). These receptor sequences come from a woman aged 30 to 39 who had been exposed to COVID-19. Both conserved end residues are part of each CDR3.

v_call: TRBV2; j_call: TRBJ2-5; cdr3_aa: CASSEPRVETQYF
v_call: TRBV12-3/TRBV12-4; j_call: TRBJ1-1; cdr3_aa: CASSFGGGRAFF
v_call: TRBV30; j_call: TRBJ2-7; cdr3_aa: CAWTKTPGTSKYF
v_call: TRBV4-2; j_call: TRBJ2-7; cdr3_aa: CASSQVGVAGTYEQYF
v_call: TRBV25-1; j_call: TRBJ1-6; cdr3_aa: CASSEFSGQGNSPLHF
v_call: TRBV2; j_call: TRBJ2-7; cdr3_aa: CASSVRGRTYEQYF
v_call: TRBV29-1; j_call: TRBJ2-1; cdr3_aa: CSVVPRPGGNSNEQFF
v_call: TRBV5-6; j_call: TRBJ2-3; cdr3_aa: CASSLGQGRGDTQYF
v_call: TRBV5-1; j_call: TRBJ2-1; cdr3_aa: CASSPGTSGRYEQFF
v_call: TRBV2; j_call: TRBJ2-1; cdr3_aa: CASSGTSGYNEQFF
v_call: TRBV19; j_call: TRBJ2-1; cdr3_aa: CASTSLLAYEQFF
v_call: TRBV5-1; j_call: TRBJ2-1; cdr3_aa: CASSLDSGDNEQFF
v_call: TRBV7-9; j_call: TRBJ1-2; cdr3_aa: CASSNTGQGTVYGYTF
v_call: TRBV7-9; j_call: TRBJ2-3; cdr3_aa: CASSPLLRERTTDTQYF
v_call: TRBV3-1/TRBV3-2; j_call: TRBJ1-3; cdr3_aa: CASSQAGTGPGNTIYF
v_call: TRBV10-3; j_call: TRBJ2-7; cdr3_aa: CATEQREVGEQYF
v_call: TRBV2; j_call: TRBJ1-1; cdr3_aa: CASSEGGTGLLNTEAFF
v_call: TRBV5-1; j_call: TRBJ2-1; cdr3_aa: CASTWGAGNEQFF
v_call: TRBV2; j_call: TRBJ2-7; cdr3_aa: CASSQSTGTYEQYF
v_call: TRBV6-6; j_call: TRBJ1-2; cdr3_aa: CASYSPQGVGGYTF
v_call: TRBV5-1; j_call: TRBJ2-7; cdr3_aa: CASSSGQGGYEQYF
v_call: TRBV9; j_call: TRBJ1-1; cdr3_aa: CASSAQGAPDTEAFF
v_call: TRBV10-1; j_call: TRBJ1-1; cdr3_aa: CASSTGDTEAFF
v_call: TRBV18; j_call: TRBJ2-7; cdr3_aa: CASSPTGEAAQYF
v_call: TRBV5-1; j_call: TRBJ2-7; cdr3_aa: CASSLGTPLYEQYF
v_call: TRBV24-1; j_call: TRBJ1-1; cdr3_aa: CATSDAGTGKETEAFF